Listed below are T cell receptor beta chains from one sample, sequenced in a study of tumor and adjacent non-tumor tissue in lung cancer. One entry per CDR3 protein, called by TCRdb with MiXCR from the multiplex PCR reads. The sample carries approximately 82,000 distinct CDR3 sequences, more than 65% recorded once. The sequenced material came from distant non-tumor lung tissue. The receptors derive from a man in his 70s with non-small cell lung cancer. The CDR3 runs from the conserved cysteine through the conserved F or W. The D gene is left open where the match is weak. Size tells how often a clone was seen (once, few, many) or the class of an expanded clone, and some rows leave it out.

clone size	V gene	D gene	J gene	CDR3 DNA	CDR3 protein
few	TRBV11-1	.	TRBJ2-7	TGTGCCAGCGGCGCCCAGGGAGACGAGCAGTACTTC	CASGAQGDEQYF
once	TRBV20-1	.	TRBJ2-7	TGCAGTGGTACTCAGACCTACGAGCAGTACTTC	CSGTQTYEQYF
.	TRBV4-2	TRBD2	TRBJ2-7	TGTGCCAGCAGCCAAGTGCGCGGGAGCGACAACGAGCAGTACTTC	CASSQVRGSDNEQYF
once	TRBV10-3	TRBD2	TRBJ2-3	TGTGCCATCAGCCCGGGACTAATGGGAACTACAGATACGCAGTATTTT	CAISPGLMGTTDTQYF
.	TRBV11-2	.	TRBJ2-1	TGTGCCAGCAACCCCCAAGGGCAGTATAATGAGCAGTTCTTC	CASNPQGQYNEQFF
.	TRBV5-4	.	TRBJ2-1	TGTGCCAGCAGCTCGCCCCCGTCTGGGCGCATGTTCTTC	CASSSPPSGRMFF
.	TRBV4-3	.	TRBJ1-2	TGCGACAGCAGAAAAGGGGGGGCATATGGCTACGCCTTC	CDSRKGGAYGYAF
.	TRBV6-2/TRBV6-3	.	TRBJ1-1	TGTGCCAGCATCAGAAATAGGGGAGGGTACATGAACACTGAAGCTTTTTTT	CASIRNRGGYMNTEAFF
.	TRBV11-3	.	TRBJ1-2	TGTCCCAGCAGCTTAGAACACGGACGGACCTATGGTTACACATTC	CPSSLEHGRTYGYTF
.	TRBV6-2/TRBV6-3	.	TRBJ1-5	TGTGCCGGCAGTTACTCGGTGCGCGGCGGGGGTCAGCCCCAGCATTTT	CAGSYSVRGGGQPQHF
few	TRBV28	.	TRBJ2-3	TGTGCCAACAACTTTAACACAGATACGCAGTATTTT	CANNFNTDTQYF
.	TRBV29-1	TRBD1	TRBJ1-6	TGCAGCGGCGGGACAGGGAATAATTCACCACTCCACTTT	CSGGTGNNSPLHF
once	TRBV12-3/TRBV12-4	.	TRBJ1-2	TGTGCCAGCAGTTTACTTCCAGACCCTTATGGCTACATCTTT	CASSLLPDPYGYIF
.	TRBV12-3/TRBV12-4	TRBD1	TRBJ1-3	TGTGGCAGCAGTCGTCCCTGGACAGGGATCGGCTCTGGAAACACCTTATATTTT	CGSSRPWTGIGSGNTLYF
once	TRBV11-3	.	TRBJ2-1	TGTGCCAGCTTCTTGGCCTCCGGGACGGCCTACAATGAGCAGTTCTTC	CASFLASGTAYNEQFF
once	TRBV11-3	.	TRBJ2-3	TGTGCTAGCAACCATAGACGGTGGACCACAGATACGCAGTATTTT	CASNHRRWTTDTQYF
.	TRBV11-2	.	TRBJ2-5	TGTGGCATCAGCTTAGATAGGGGCGGGGAGGCCCAGTACTTC	CGISLDRGGEAQYF
.	TRBV5-5	TRBD2	TRBJ2-7	TGTGCCATCCAAAGCGTGGGGGGGAACGAGCAGTACTTC	CAIQSVGGNEQYF